The T cell receptor (beta chain) under discussion was sequenced for a study of T cell repertoires in cytomegalovirus infection. Study background: CMV epitopes in the study were HLA-C-restricted (recently identified) and HLA-B-restricted (well studied). Study results and caveats: Dominating the ex vivo response were TCR beta clonotypes that were CMV-specific and HLA-C-restricted. Adding up the frequency of public TCR beta families identified people who carried CMV plus the relevant HLA.

TCRdb re-called the reads through MiXCR, storing one row per CDR3 protein. Among 250,000 to 300,000 distinct CDR3 sequences, approximately 22% were seen once, and the ten largest hold roughly 19%. The CDR3 consists of 11 residues. Germline CDR1 is GTSNPN and CDR2 is SVGIG (reference sequence). V dropped 0 bases and J dropped 6 bases, with 3 bases sitting between them. Of note for this clonotype: The antigen remains unidentified.

The chain combines TRBV30 with TRBJ2-1; D is uncertain. Sequences were derived from cultured PBMCs, sampled from culture after CMV antigen stimulation. The TCR was taken from a human donor in good health (CMV status not recorded). Some clones in this sample may be carry-over from other donors' samples. The DNA of the CDR3 is TGTGCCTGGAGTGTTGCCAATGAGCAGTTCTTC. This codes for CAWSVANEQFF. The full variable domain, with the rest looked up from reference TRBV30 and TRBJ2-1, is SQTIHQWPATLVQPVGSPLSLECTVEGTSNPNLYWYRQAAGRGLQLLFYSVGIGQISSEVPQNLSASRPQDRQFILSSKKLLLSDSGFYLCAWSVANEQFFGPGTRLTVL.